This T cell receptor beta chain was recovered during a study of shared clonotypes between healthy human individuals. The method was immunoSEQ multiplex PCR; TCRdb's version includes in-frame clones alone and lacks a portion of them. The table has 1.4 million or so clones, about 98.5% seen once. Findings and limits, study-wide: It was the non-shared clonotypes that had lower generation probabilities than clonotypes shared by all four donors. Few donors restricted represented genetic and exposure-history diversity.

The CDR3 has 15 residues. Germline trimming cut 4 bases from V and 7 bases from J; bases unmatched to any gene: 10. Germline-derived CDR1 and CDR2 are MDHEN and SYDVKM. A remark on this clone: The target antigen is unknown.

The TCR was taken from a man aged 25 to 40 in good health. The V and J genes are TRBV28 and TRBJ2-1; 7 bases agree with TRBD1. Sequenced material: naive CD4+ T cells sorted from blood. The subset denotes: CD45RA+ positively selected. The CDR3 sequence is CASSYKTGRVNEQFF. The CDR3 nucleotides are TGTGCCAGCAGTTACAAGACAGGGAGAGTAAATGAGCAGTTCTTC.